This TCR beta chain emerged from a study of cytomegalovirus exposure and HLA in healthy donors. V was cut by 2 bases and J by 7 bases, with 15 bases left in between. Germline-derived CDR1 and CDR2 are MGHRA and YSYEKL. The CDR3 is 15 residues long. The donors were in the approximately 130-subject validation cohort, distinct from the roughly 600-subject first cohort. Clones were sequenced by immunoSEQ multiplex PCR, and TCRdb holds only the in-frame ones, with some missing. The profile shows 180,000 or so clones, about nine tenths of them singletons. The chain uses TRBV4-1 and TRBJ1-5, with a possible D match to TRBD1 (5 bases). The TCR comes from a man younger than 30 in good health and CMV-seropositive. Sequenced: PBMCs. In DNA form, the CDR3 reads TGCGCCAGCAGCCAATCCGAAAGGGGAGGGCAGCCCCAGCATTTT. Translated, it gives CASSQSERGGQPQHF.